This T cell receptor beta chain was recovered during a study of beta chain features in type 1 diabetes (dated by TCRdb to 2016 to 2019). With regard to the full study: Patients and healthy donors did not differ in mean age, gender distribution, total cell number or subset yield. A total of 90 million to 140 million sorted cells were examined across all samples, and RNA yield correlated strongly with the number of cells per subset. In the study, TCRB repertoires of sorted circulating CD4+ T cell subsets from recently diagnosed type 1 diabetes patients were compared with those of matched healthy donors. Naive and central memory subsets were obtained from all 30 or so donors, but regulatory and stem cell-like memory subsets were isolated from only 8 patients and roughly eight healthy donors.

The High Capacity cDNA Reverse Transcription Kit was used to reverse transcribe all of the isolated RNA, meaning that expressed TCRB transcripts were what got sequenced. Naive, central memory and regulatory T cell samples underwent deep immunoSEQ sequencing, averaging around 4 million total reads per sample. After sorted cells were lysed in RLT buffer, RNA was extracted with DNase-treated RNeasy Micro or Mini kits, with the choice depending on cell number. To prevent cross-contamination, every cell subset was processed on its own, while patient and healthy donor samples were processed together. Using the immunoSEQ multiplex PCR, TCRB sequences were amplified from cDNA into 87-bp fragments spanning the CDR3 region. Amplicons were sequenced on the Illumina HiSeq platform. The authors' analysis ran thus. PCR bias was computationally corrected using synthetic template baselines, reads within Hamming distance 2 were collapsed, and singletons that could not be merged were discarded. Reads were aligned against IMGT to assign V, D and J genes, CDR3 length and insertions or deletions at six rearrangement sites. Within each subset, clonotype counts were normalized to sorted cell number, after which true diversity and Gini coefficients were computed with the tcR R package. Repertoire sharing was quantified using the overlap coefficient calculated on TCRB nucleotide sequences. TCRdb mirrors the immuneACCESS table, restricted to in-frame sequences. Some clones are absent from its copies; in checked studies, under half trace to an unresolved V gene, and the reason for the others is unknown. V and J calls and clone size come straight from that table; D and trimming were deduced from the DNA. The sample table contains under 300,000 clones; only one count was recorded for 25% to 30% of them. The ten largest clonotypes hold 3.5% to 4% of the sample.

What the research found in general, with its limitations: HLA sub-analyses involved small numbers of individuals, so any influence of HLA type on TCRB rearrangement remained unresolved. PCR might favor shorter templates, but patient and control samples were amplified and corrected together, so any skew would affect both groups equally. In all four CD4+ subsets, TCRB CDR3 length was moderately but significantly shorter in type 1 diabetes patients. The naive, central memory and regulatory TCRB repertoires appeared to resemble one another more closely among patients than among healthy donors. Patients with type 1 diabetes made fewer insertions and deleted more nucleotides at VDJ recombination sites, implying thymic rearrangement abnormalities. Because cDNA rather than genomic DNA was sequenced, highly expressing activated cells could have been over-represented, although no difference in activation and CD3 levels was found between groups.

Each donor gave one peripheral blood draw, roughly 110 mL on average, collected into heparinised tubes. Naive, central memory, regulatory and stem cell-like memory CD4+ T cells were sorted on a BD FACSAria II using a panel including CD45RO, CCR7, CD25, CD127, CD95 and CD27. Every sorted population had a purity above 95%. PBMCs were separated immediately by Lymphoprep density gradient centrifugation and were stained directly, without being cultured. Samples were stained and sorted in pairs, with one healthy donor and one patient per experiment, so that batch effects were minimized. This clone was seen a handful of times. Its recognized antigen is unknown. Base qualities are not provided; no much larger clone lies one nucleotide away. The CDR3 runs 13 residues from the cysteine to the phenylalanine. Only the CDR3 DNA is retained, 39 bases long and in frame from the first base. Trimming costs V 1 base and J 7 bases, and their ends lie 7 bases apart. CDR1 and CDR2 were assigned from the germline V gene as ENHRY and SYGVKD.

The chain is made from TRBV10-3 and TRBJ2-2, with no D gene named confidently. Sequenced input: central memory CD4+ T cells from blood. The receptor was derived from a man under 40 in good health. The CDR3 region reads CAISEFAFGELFF. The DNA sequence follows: TGTGCCATCAGTGAGTTTGCGTTCGGGGAGCTGTTTTTT.